This record concerns one T cell receptor beta chain sequence. Its cognate antigen has yet to be identified. Base qualities are missing; no much larger clone stands one base away. Deletion took 3 bases off V and 4 bases off J, with a span of 12 bases between the germline ends. From a lookup of the germline V gene, CDR1 and CDR2 are MNHEY and SVGAGI. The CDR3 sequence holds 14 residues, the cysteine and phenylalanine included. Only the CDR3 region is kept as DNA, spanning 42 bases read in frame from base 1. The CDR3 regions of human TCRbeta chains were analyzed by immunosequencing. Regarding the original processing steps: Repertoire TCRs were checked for matches against a reference library of SARS-CoV-2-specific TCRs that had been generated using the MIRA antigen-specificity platform. Breadth meant the fraction of unique TCRs that were SARS-CoV-2-associated, whereas depth meant the fraction of total T cells that were SARS-CoV-2-associated. Using the MIRA data, each spike-specific TCR was mapped to the spike region that the TCR reacts to and placed in a CD4 or CD8 class. Log10-transformed breadth and depth values were compared by one-way ANOVA with Sidak's multiple comparisons tests. Drawn from immuneACCESS, this table holds only the in-frame rearrangements with V and J called that TCRdb kept. Clones are partly lost; checked studies trace under half to an unresolved V gene and leave the rest unexplained. V and J calls and clone size come straight from that table; D and trimming were deduced from the DNA. This sample has roughly 100,000 clones in its table, and roughly 90% of those were observed once. The ten largest clones represent approximately 16% of the sample.

The sample is drawn from a study of T cell responses to AZD1222 COVID-19 vaccine listed by TCRdb under 2021. For the wider study: TCR sequencing was performed for fewer than 250 trial participants, of whom 207 were given two doses of AZD1222 and around 25 were given two doses of MenACWY control vaccine. Enrollment into the trials was organized by age into subgroups of 18-55, 56-69 and 70-plus years, and those subgroups contained roughly 150, 30 and 60 TCR-sequenced participants, respectively. General study outcomes and caveats: Because no samples from the day 14 peak response were available, repertoires could be characterized only after the peak T cell response. Reportedly, close to half of the unique spike-specific TCRs recognized epitopes lying outside the regions that are mutated in the B.1.351 and B.1.1.7 variants. Vaccine-associated CD4 TCRs spanned the whole spike protein, with dominant responses in regions 160-218 and 743-854. Participants were mostly white British, with more females than males. The authors suggested clonal diversity may have been underestimated. Only five or six AZD1222 recipients were SARS-CoV-2 seropositive at baseline, limiting conclusions about previously exposed vaccinees. The 56-69-year group was small, and its depth increase did not reach significance, likely because of low power. After two AZD1222 doses, both the breadth and the depth of spike-specific TCRs were significantly higher than at day 0 and than in MenACWY recipients.

The time point tag for this specimen amounts to: about 28 days (+/-7) after the second vaccine dose. AZD1222 recipients given second doses at about 4 weeks or at about 12 weeks were pooled, since spike-specific TCR depth and breadth were not found to differ between the two schedules. Samples from vaccinated people were obtained from the UK trials COV001 and COV002, which included a single-blind randomized controlled phase 2/3 trial of AZD1222 (ChAdOx1 nCoV-19) in healthy adults. Trial participant PBMC samples were collected at day 0 and day 28 after the second dose for TCRbeta chain sequencing. The specimen was peripheral blood, collected 28 days after the second AZD1222 dose. The origin of this receptor is an adult who received the AZD1222 COVID-19 vaccine. The chain is encoded by TRBV6-5 joined to TRBJ1-2; no D gene can be assigned with confidence. The CDR3 is CASSYLPEGYGYTF. The sequenced DNA: TGTGCCAGCAGTTATTTGCCAGAAGGCTATGGCTACACCTTC.